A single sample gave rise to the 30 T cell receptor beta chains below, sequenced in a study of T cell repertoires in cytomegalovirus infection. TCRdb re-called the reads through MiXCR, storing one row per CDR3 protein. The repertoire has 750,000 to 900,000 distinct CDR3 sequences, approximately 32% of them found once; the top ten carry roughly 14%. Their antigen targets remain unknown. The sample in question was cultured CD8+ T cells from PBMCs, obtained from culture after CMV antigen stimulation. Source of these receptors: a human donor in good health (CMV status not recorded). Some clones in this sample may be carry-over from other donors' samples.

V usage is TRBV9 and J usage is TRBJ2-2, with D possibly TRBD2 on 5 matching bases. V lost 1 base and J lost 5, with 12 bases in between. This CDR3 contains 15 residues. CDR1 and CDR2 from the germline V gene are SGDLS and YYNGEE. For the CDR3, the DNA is TGTGCCAGCAGCGTATACCCTAGCCAGACCGGGGAGCTGTTTTTT. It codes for CASSVYPSQTGELFF.

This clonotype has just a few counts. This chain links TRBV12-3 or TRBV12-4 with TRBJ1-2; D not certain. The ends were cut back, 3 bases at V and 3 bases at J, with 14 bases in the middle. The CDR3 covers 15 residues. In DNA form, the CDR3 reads TGTGCCAGCAGTTTCTACGGGGAAAAGGACTATGGCTACACCTTC. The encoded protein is CASSFYGEKDYGYTF.

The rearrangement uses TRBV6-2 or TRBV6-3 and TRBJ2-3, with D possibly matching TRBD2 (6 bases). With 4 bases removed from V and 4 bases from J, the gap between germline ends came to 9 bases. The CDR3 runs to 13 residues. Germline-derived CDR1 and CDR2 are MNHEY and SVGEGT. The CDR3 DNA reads TGTGCCAGCAGTTTAAGCGGGTCAGATACGCAGTATTTT. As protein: CASSLSGSDTQYF.

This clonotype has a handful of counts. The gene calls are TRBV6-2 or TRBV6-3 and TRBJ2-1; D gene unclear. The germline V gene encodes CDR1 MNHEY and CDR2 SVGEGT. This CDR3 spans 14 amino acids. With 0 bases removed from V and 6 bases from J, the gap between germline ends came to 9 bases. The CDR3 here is CASSYSGNGNEQFF. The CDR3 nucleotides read TGTGCCAGCAGTTACTCCGGAAACGGCAATGAGCAGTTCTTC.

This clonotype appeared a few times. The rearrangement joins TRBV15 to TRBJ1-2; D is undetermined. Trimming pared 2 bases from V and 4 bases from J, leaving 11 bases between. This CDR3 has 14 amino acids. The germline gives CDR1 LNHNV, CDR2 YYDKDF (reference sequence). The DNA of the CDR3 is TGTGCCACCAGCAGAAATTCCGGGTTCTATGGCTACACCTTC. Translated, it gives CATSRNSGFYGYTF.

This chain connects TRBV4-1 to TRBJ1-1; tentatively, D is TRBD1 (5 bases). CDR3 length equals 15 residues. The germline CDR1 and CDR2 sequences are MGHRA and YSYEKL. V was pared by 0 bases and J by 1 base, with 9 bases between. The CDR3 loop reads CASSQDVGPNTEAFF. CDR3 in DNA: TGCGCCAGCAGCCAAGATGTGGGGCCGAACACTGAAGCTTTCTTT.

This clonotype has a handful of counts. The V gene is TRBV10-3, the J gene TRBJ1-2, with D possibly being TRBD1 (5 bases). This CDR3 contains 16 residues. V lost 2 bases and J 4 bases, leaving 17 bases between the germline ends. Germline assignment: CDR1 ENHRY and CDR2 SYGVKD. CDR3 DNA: TGTGCCATCAGTGAGGCCTCTCCCGGGGGAGGCTATGGCTACACCTTC. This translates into CAISEASPGGGYGYTF.

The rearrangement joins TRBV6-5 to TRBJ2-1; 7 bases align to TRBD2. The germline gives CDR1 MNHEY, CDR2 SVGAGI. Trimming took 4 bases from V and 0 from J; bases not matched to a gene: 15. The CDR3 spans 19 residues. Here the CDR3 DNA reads TGTGCCAGCAGTTTCCTTCCGATCGGGCGGGGGAGCTCCTACAATGAGCAGTTCTTC. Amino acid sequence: CASSFLPIGRGSSYNEQFF.

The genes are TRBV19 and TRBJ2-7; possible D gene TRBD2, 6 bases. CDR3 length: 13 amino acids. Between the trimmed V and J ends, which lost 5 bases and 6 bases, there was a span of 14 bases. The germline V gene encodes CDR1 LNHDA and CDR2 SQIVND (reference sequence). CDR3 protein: CASSVGLKAEQYF. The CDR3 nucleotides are TGTGCCAGTAGTGTGGGACTGAAGGCCGAGCAGTACTTC.

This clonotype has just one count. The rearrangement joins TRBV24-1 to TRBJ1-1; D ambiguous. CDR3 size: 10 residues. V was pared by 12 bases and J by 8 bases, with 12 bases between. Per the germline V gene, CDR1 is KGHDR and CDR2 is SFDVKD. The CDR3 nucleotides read TGTGCCCACGGATGGAACGAAGCTTTCTTT. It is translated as CAHGWNEAFF.

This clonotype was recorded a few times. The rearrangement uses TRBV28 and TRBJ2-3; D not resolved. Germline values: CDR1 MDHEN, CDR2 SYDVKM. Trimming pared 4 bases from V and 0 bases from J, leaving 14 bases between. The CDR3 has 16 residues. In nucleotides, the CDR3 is TGTGCCAGCAGTTCCTTCGAGCGCGCTAGCACAGATACGCAGTATTTT. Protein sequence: CASSSFERASTDTQYF. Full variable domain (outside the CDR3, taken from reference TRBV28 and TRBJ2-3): DVKVTQSSRYLVKRTGEKVFLECVQDMDHENMFWYRQDPGLGLRLIYFSYDVKMKEKGDIPEGYSVSREKKERFSLILESASTNQTSMYLCASSSFERASTDTQYFGPGTRLTVL.

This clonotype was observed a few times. DNA of the CDR3: TGTGCCAGCAGTTTTGAACAGGGAAGCACAGATACGCAGTATTTT. Translated, it gives CASSFEQGSTDTQYF. The chain is built from TRBV27 and TRBJ2-3, with D possibly being TRBD1 (6 bases). The V end lost 3 bases, the J end lost 0 bases, and 10 bases lay between the germline ends. The CDR3 length is 15 residues. Germline V gene sequence: CDR1 MNHEY, CDR2 SMNVEV (reference sequence).

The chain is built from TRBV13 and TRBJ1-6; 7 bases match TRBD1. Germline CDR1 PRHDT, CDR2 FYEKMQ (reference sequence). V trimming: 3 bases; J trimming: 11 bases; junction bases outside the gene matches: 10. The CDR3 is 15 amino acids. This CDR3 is CASSFRDRGLAPLHF. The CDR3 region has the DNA TGTGCCAGCAGCTTCCGGGACAGAGGTTTAGCACCCCTCCACTTT.

CDR3 nucleotide sequence: TGTGCCAGCAGTTGGGTGAATCCCGCAGATACGCAGTATTTT. This codes for CASSWVNPADTQYF. The chain uses TRBV27 and TRBJ2-3; D gene uncertain. Germline-derived CDR1 and CDR2 are MNHEY and SMNVEV (reference sequence). The CDR3 covers 14 residues. Trimming took off 4 bases at V and 4 bases at J, with 12 bases between the two ends.

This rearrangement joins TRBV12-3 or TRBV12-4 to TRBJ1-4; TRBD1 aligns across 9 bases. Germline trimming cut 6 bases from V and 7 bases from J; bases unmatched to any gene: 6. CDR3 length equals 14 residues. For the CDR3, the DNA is TGTGCCAGCAGCCGGACAGGGGCAACTGAAAAACTGTTTTTT. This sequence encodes CASSRTGATEKLFF.

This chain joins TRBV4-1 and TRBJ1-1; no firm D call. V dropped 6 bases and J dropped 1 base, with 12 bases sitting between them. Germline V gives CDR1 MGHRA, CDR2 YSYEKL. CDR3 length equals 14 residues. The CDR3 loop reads CASRPNTENTEAFF. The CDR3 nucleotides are TGCGCCAGCAGACCGAATACAGAGAACACTGAAGCTTTCTTT.

In DNA, the CDR3 is TGCAGCGTTGAAGTATTACAGGGGGCGGTTCGCTACGAGCAGTACTTC. Amino acid sequence: CSVEVLQGAVRYEQYF. The chain joins TRBV29-1 to TRBJ2-7; 9 bases align to TRBD1. Germline trimming cut 1 base from V and 3 bases from J; bases unmatched to any gene: 10. From germline, CDR1 is SQVTM and CDR2 ANQGSEA. The CDR3 totals 16 residues.

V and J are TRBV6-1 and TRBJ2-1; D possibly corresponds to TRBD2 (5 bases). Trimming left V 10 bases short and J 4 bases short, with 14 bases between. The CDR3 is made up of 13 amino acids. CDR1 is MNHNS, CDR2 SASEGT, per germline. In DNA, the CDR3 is TGTGCCAACATGCTTTCGGGATACAATGAGCAGTTCTTC. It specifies CANMLSGYNEQFF.

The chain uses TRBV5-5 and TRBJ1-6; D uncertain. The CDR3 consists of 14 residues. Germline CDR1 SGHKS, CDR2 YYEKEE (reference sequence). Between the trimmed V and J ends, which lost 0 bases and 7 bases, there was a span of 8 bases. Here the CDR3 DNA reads TGTGCCAGCAGCTTGGCGACCCTAAATTCACCCCTCCACTTT. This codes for CASSLATLNSPLHF.

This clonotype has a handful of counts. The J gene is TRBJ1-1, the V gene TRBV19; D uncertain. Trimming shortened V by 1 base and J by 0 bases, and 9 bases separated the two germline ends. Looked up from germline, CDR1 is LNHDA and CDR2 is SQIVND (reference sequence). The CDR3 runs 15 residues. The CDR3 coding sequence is TGTGCCAGTAGTATAGGGCCCGTAATGAACACTGAAGCTTTCTTT. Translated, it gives CASSIGPVMNTEAFF. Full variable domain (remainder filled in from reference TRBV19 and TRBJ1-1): DGGITQSPKYLFRKEGQNVTLSCEQNLNHDAMYWYRQDPGQGLRLIYYSQIVNDFQKGDIAEGYSVSREKKESFPLTVTSAQKNPTAFYLCASSIGPVMNTEAFFGQGTRLTVV.

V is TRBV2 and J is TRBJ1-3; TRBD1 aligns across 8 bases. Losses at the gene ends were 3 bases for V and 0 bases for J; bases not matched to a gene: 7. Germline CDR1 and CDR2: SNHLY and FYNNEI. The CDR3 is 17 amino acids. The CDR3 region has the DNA TGTGCCAGCAGTGACTCCCTGGACAGGGTCTCTGGAAACACCATATATTTT. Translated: CASSDSLDRVSGNTIYF.

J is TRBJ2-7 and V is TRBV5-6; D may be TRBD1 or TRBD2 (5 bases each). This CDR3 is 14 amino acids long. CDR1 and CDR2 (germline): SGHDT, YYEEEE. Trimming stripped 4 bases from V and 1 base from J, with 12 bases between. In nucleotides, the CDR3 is TGTGCCAGCAGCCTTTGGGACGGTTCCTACGAGCAGTACTTC. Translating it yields CASSLWDGSYEQYF.

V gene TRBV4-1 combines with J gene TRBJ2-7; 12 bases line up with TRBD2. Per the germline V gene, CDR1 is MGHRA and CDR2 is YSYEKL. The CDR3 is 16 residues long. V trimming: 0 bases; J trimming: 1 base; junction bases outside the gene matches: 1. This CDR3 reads CASSQETSGGSYEQYF. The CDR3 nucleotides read TGCGCCAGCAGCCAAGAGACTAGCGGGGGATCCTACGAGCAGTACTTC.

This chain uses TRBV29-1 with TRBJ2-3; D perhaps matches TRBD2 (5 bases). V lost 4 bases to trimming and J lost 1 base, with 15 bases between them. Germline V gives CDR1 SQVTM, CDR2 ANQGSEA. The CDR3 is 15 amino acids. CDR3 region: CSVGFGWRGTDTQYF. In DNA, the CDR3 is TGCAGCGTTGGGTTTGGTTGGCGGGGCACAGATACGCAGTATTTT.

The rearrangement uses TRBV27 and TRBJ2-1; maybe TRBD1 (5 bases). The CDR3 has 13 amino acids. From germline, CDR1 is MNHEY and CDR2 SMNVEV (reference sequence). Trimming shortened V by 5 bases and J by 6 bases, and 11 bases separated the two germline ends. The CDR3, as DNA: TGTGCCAGCAGTCCGGACATACCCAATGAGCAGTTCTTC. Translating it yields CASSPDIPNEQFF.

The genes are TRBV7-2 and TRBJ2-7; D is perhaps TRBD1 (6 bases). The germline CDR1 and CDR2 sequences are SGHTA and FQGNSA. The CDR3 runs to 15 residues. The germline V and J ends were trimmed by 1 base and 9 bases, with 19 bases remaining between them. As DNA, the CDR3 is TGTGCCAGCAGCTTAGAGGTACAGGGCCCCTTCGGGCAGTACTTC. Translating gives CASSLEVQGPFGQYF.

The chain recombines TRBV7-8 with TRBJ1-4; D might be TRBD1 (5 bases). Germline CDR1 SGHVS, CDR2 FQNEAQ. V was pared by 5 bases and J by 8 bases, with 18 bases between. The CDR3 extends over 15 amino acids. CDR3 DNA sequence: TGTGCCAGCAGCCTGACGGGGCCCGCCAAGGAAAAACTGTTTTTT. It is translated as CASSLTGPAKEKLFF.

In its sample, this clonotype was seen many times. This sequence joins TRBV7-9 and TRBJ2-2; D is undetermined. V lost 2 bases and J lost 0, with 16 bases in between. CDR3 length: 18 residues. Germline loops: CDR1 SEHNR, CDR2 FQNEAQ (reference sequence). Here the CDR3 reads CASSLPEAPVANTGELFF. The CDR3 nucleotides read TGTGCCAGCAGCTTACCAGAGGCCCCCGTCGCGAACACCGGGGAGCTGTTTTTT.

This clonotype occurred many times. The CDR3 DNA sequence: TGTGCCAGCAGTTTCACAGGGCCCTACGAGCAGTACTTC. Translating it yields CASSFTGPYEQYF. The chain has TRBV27 and TRBJ2-7; maybe TRBD1 (6 bases). Germline CDR1 MNHEY, CDR2 SMNVEV (reference sequence). The V and J ends lost 3 bases and 2 bases respectively, with 8 bases between them. This CDR3 has 13 residues.

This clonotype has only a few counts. This chain's CDR3 is CASSIVAGASTDTQYF. The CDR3 nucleotides read TGTGCCAGTAGTATAGTGGCCGGAGCTAGCACAGATACGCAGTATTTT. The rearrangement joins TRBV19 to TRBJ2-3; D is unclear. The V end lost 1 base, the J end lost 0 bases, and 11 bases lay between the germline ends. The germline gives CDR1 LNHDA, CDR2 SQIVND (reference sequence). The length of the CDR3 is 16 residues.